These T cell receptor beta chains were read from a single sample in a study of blood T cell repertoires in COVID-19. Profiled with immunoSEQ multiplex PCR; TCRdb holds only in-frame clones, not every one. Among 70,000 to 100,000 clones, approximately 91% were seen once, and the ten largest hold about 2.7%. Material: peripheral blood. Source of these receptors: an elderly woman with acute or convalescent COVID-19. Both conserved end residues are part of each CDR3. D genes are given only for firm matches.

CASSQGYTGVVEQYF TRBV4-1 -
CASSVLAGGPDTQYF TRBV27 TRBD2
CASSPRLESDTQYF TRBV5-1 -
CASSSLTGTAYEQYF TRBV5-4 TRBD1
CASIGHGSSYNSPLHF TRBV19 -
CASSLERANEQFF TRBV7-9 -
CASSDLGGGTEAFF TRBV9 -
CASSQGTGYEQYF TRBV6-5 TRBD1
CATSRSLGAANYNEQFF TRBV15 -
CASSGGSNQPQHF TRBV18 -
CASSIGAGGEMSYGYTF TRBV19 -
CASWRGLRVDTQYF TRBV5-5 -
CASSFEQQNEQFF TRBV12-3/TRBV12-4 -
CASSFMGLTEAFF TRBV12-3/TRBV12-4 -
CASSLATGASTNEKLFF TRBV7-9 TRBD1
CASSSFGLAEETQYF TRBV7-2 TRBD2
CASRDRTRGNQPQHF TRBV6-5 -
CASSLTGASLSLHF TRBV7-9 TRBD1
CASSLGQYEQYF TRBV7-2 -
CASSTQSKGYTF TRBV19 -
CASSYDFGGAVEQFF TRBV6-2/TRBV6-3 -
CASSSVETQYF TRBV19 -